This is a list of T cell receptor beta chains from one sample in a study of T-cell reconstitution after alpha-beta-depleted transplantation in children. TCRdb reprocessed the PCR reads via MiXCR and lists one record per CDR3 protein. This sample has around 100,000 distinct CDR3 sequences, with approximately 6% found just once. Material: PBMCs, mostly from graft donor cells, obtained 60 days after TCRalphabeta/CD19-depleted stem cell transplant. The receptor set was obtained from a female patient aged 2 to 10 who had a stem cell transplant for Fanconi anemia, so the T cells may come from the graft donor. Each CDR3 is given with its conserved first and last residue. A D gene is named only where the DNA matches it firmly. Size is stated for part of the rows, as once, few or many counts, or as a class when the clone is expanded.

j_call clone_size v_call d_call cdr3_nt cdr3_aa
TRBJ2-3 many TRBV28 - TGTGCCAGCAGTTTATTCTACACAGATACGCAGTATTTT CASSLFYTDTQYF
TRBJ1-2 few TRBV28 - TGTGCCAGCAGTTCTTCCCCTGTCGGTGGCTACACCTTC CASSSSPVGGYTF
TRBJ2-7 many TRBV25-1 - TGTGCCAGCAGTGCGGACGGGCCCTACGAGCAGTACTTC CASSADGPYEQYF
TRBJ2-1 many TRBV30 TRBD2 TGTGCCTGGAGACACAGGCTCGGTTTAGCGGGGGTCAACAATGAGCAGTTCTTC CAWRHRLGLAGVNNEQFF
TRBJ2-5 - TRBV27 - TGTGCCAGCAGTTTTTCAGGGCGTGAAGAGACCCAGTACTTC CASSFSGREETQYF
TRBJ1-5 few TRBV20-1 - TGCAGTGCTAGTGTGACAGGACATCAGCCCCAGCATTTT CSASVTGHQPQHF
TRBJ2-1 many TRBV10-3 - TGTGCCATCAGATCCTACAATGAGCAGTTCTTC CAIRSYNEQFF
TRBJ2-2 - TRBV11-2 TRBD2 TGTGCCAGCAGCTTGATCGGACTAGCGGGACGCGGGGAGCTGTTTTTT CASSLIGLAGRGELFF
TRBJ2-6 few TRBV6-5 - TGTGCCAGCAGTTATTATTCCCGGCCTGGGGCCAACGTCCTGACTTTC CASSYYSRPGANVLTF
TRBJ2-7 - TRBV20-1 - TGCAGTGCTGCGAAAGGGGGACTCAGCTACGAGCAGTACTTC CSAAKGGLSYEQYF
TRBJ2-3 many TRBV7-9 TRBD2 TGTGCCAGCAGCTACAACCAAGGGAGGGTTGGCGATACGCAGTATTTT CASSYNQGRVGDTQYF
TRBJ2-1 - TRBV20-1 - TGCAGTGCTAGAAGGGACTCCTACAATGAGCAGTTCTTC CSARRDSYNEQFF
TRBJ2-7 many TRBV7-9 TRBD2 TGTGCCAGCAGCTTATCCGGCGGGAGGGCCAAGGGGGAGCAGTACTTC CASSLSGGRAKGEQYF
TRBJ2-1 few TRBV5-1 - TGCGCCAGCAGCAGGCCCCTAGTCAGTGAGCAGTTCTTC CASSRPLVSEQFF
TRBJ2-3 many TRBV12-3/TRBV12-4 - TGTGCCAGCAGTTCGACGGAAGATACGCAGTATTTT CASSSTEDTQYF
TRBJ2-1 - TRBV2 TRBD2 TGTGCCAGCAGGGGACTAGCGGGGTTCAATGAGCAGTTCTTC CASRGLAGFNEQFF
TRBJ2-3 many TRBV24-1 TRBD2 TGTGCCACCAGTGATTTGGCGGGGGGGCCAGATACGCAGTATTTT CATSDLAGGPDTQYF
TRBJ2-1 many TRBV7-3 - TGTGCCAGCAGCTCCGTTAGCAATGAGCAGTTCTTC CASSSVSNEQFF
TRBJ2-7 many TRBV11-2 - TGTGCCAGCAGCTTAGGGCAGCCGGGGGCCTACGAGCAGTACTTC CASSLGQPGAYEQYF
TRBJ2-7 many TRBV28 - TGTGCCAGCCATGGAACTCGGACAACCCCCTACGAGCAGTACTTC CASHGTRTTPYEQYF
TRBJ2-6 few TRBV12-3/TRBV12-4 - TGTGCCAGCAGTTTAACCTCTGGGGCCAACGTCCTGACTTTC CASSLTSGANVLTF
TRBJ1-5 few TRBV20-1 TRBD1 TGCAGTGCATCCGGGACAGCAAATCAGCCCCAGCATTTT CSASGTANQPQHF
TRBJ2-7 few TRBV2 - TGTGCCAGCCGGGACTTCCCCTACGAGCAGTACTTC CASRDFPYEQYF
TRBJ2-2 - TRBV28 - TGTGCCAGCAGTTTCCGCAGGGGCCCATCGACCGGGGAGCTGTTTTTT CASSFRRGPSTGELFF